The sequence of this T cell receptor beta chain was determined in a study of T cell responses to AZD1222 COVID-19 vaccine. Second-dose schedules of about 4 or about 12 weeks were combined. Regarding the study as a whole: Of spike-specific TCRs, nearly half reportedly target regions left unmutated in variants. An increase in Spike-specific TCR breadth and depth was observed after two AZD1222 doses. Just six people given AZD1222 tested seropositive at baseline.

With respect to this clone: What it binds is not known.

V shed 6 bases, J shed 7 bases, and the junction held 3 bases outside the gene matches. Germline V lookup: CDR1 KGHSH, CDR2 LQKENI. The length of the CDR3 is 13 residues. TCRdb's table, derived via immunoSEQ multiplex PCR, lists solely in-frame clones and lacks some. The sample includes about 110,000 clones, roughly 92% of them seen just once. V usage is TRBV18 and J usage is TRBJ2-1, with 10 bases lining up with TRBD2. The TCR sequence derives from an adult who received the AZD1222 COVID-19 vaccine. The input for sequencing was peripheral blood, taken 28 days after the second AZD1222 dose. The DNA of the CDR3 is TGTGCCAGCTCTAGCGGGGGGAAGAATGAGCAGTTCTTC. Translated: CASSSGGKNEQFF.